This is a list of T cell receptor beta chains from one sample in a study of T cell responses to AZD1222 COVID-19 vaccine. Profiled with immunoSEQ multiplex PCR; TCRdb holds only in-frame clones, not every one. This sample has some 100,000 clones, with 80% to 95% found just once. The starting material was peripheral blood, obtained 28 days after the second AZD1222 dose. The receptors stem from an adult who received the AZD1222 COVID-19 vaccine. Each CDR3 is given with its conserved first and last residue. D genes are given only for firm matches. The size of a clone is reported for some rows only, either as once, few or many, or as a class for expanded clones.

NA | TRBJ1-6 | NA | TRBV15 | TGTGCCACCAGCAGTTCTAGGCAGGGGAATTCACCCCTCCACTTT | CATSSSRQGNSPLHF
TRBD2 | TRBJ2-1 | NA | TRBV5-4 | TGTGCCAGCAGCCCTACTACTAGCGGGGGGGCGAATGAGCAGTTCTTC | CASSPTTSGGANEQFF
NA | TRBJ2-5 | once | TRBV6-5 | TGTGCCAGCAGATCCGGGACGGACTTTCAAGAGACCCAGTACTTC | CASRSGTDFQETQYF
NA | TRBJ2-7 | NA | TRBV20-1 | TGCAGTGCTAGTGTCAGCTACGAGCAGTACTTC | CSASVSYEQYF
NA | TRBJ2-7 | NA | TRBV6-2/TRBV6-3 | TGTGCCAGCAGCGATCCGGGGCCCGGGCTCTACGAGCAGTACTTC | CASSDPGPGLYEQYF
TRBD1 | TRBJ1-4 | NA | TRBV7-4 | TGTGCCAGCAGCTTAGTGAGCCAGGGGGCTGGGGAAAAACTGTTTTTT | CASSLVSQGAGEKLFF
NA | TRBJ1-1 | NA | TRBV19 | TGTGCCAGTAGTACGAAGGGTGAAGCTTTCTTT | CASSTKGEAFF
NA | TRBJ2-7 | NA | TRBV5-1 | TGCGCCAGCAGCTTTGATGGACAGAGCTACGAGCAGTACTTC | CASSFDGQSYEQYF
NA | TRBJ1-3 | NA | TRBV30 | TGTGCCTGGATCGGGGGGAAATTTGGGAGCGCTGGAAACACCATATATTTT | CAWIGGKFGSAGNTIYF
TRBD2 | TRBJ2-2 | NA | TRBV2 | TGTGCCAGCAGTGAAAGGACTAGCAAAGGTACCGGGGAGCTGTTTTTT | CASSERTSKGTGELFF
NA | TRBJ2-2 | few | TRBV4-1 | TGCGCCAGCAGCCAACTAGATTTAATCAGTACCGGGGAGCTGTTTTTT | CASSQLDLISTGELFF
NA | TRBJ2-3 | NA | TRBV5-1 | TGCGCCAGCAGCTTGGACACCACAGATACGCAGTATTTT | CASSLDTTDTQYF
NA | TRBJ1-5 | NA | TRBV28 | TGTGCCAGCAGCAATCAAGGGCCGTCCTATCAGCCCCAGCATTTT | CASSNQGPSYQPQHF
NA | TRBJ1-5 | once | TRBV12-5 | TGTGCTAGTGGTCTCAACCGGGGCGTTGGCAATCAGCCCCAGCATTTT | CASGLNRGVGNQPQHF
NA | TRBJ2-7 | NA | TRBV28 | TGTGCCAGCAGTGACGTGTTGGGAGCCTACGAGCAGTACTTC | CASSDVLGAYEQYF
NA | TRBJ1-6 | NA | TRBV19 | TGTGCCAGTGGGGCAGGGACCTATAATTCACCCCTCCACTTT | CASGAGTYNSPLHF
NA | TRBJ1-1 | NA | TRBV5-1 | TGCGCCAGCAGCTTGGAGGCAGGGTATGTCACTGAAGCTTTCTTT | CASSLEAGYVTEAFF
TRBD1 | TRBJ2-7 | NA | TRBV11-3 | TGTGCCAGCAGCTTAGGCGGACAGGGTATCAAGGAGCAGTACTTC | CASSLGGQGIKEQYF
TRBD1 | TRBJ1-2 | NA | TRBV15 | TGTGCCACCAGCTACGACAGGGGCTATGGCTACACCTTC | CATSYDRGYGYTF
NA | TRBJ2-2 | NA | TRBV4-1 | TGCGCCAGCAGCCTCCGGACCGGGAGCACCGGGGAGCTGTTTTTT | CASSLRTGSTGELFF
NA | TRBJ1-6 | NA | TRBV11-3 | TGTGCCAGCAGCTTAGATCTGGGGGGAAGACCTAATTCACCCCTCCACTTT | CASSLDLGGRPNSPLHF
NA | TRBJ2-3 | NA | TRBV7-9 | TGTGCCAGCAGTCCACCGACCCATACGCAGTATTTT | CASSPPTHTQYF
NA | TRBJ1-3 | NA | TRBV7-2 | TGTGCCAGCAGCTTAGGGGGGGCAGGGAGTAGAGACACCATATATTTT | CASSLGGAGSRDTIYF
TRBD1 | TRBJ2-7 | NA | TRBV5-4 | TGTGCCAGCAGCTCGGGACAGGGCTTGGGCGAGCAGTACTTC | CASSSGQGLGEQYF
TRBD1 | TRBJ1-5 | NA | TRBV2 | TGTGCCAGCAGTGACGGGACAGGAGTTATCAATCAGCCCCAGCATTTT | CASSDGTGVINQPQHF
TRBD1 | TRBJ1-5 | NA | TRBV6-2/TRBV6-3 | TGTGCCAGCAGCGACAGGGTTACTAATCAGCCCCAGCATTTT | CASSDRVTNQPQHF
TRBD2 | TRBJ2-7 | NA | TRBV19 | TGTGCCAGTAGTAGACTCCTAGCGGGGGGAACCTACGAGCAGTACTTC | CASSRLLAGGTYEQYF
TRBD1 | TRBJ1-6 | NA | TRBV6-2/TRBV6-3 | TGTGCCAGCAGTTATTGGGGACAGAATAATTCACCCCTCCACTTT | CASSYWGQNNSPLHF
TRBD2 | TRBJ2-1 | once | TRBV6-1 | TGTGCCAGCAGTGATGGCGGGGGGGCGGCTGAGCAGTTCTTC | CASSDGGGAAEQFF
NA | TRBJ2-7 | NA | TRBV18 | TGTGCCAGCTCACCTGGGACGGAGAGCGAGCAGTACTTC | CASSPGTESEQYF
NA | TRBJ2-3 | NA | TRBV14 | TGTGCCAGCAGCCAAGGCGGGGGCCGCGATACGCAGTATTTT | CASSQGGGRDTQYF
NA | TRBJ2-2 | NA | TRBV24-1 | TGTGCCACCAGTGATCCGGGGGCTGGCACCGGGGAGCTGTTTTTT | CATSDPGAGTGELFF
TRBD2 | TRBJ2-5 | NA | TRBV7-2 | TGTGCCAGCAGCCAGACTAGCGGGGGATGGGAGACCCAGTACTTC | CASSQTSGGWETQYF
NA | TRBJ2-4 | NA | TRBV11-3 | TGTGCCAGCAGCTTAGAACGAGAGGGTCTGGCCAAAAACATTCAGTACTTC | CASSLEREGLAKNIQYF
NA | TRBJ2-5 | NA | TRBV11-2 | TGTGCCAGCAGCCCCACCAAGGGACCGACAGAGACCCAGTACTTC | CASSPTKGPTETQYF
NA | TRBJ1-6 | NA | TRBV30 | TGTGCCTGGAGTGATACAGGAAATAATTCACCCCTCCACTTT | CAWSDTGNNSPLHF
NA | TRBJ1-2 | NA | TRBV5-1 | TGCGCCAGCAGCTTGGGGCATGCCTGGACAGAATTGAGGGGCTACACCTTC | CASSLGHAWTELRGYTF
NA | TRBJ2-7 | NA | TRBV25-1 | TGTGCCAGCAGGGACATACATTCAAACTACGAGCAGTACTTC | CASRDIHSNYEQYF
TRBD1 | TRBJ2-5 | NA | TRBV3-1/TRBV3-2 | TGTGCCAGCAGCTACCACAGGGGGCCGGGGGAGACCCAGTACTTC | CASSYHRGPGETQYF